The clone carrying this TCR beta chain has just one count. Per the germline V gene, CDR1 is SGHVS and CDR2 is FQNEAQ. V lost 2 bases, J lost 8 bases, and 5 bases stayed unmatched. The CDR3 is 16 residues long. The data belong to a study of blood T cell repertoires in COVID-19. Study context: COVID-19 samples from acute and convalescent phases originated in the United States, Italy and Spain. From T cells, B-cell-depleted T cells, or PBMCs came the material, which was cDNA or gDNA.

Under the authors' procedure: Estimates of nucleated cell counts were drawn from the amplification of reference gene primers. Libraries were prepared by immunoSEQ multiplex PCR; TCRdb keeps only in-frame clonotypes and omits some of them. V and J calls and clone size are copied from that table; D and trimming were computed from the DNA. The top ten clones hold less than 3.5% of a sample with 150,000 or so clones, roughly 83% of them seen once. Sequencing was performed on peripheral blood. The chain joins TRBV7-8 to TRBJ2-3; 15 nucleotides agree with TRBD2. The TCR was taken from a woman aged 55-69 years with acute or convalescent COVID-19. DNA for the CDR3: TGTGCCAGCAGCTTACCCGGACTAGCGGGGGGGCGTACGCAGTATTTT. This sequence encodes CASSLPGLAGGRTQYF.